The source of this TCR beta chain is a study of T-cell memory formation after mild COVID-19. Whole-study findings and limits: Among clones peaking at day 37 in the second wave, SARS-CoV-2 specificity remained unconfirmed.

After 5'RACE with constant-segment primers, TCR alpha and TCR beta cDNA libraries carrying sample barcodes and UMIs were obtained. MiXCR, applied by TCRdb to the 5' RACE reads, yields one record per CDR3 protein. This table has about 320,000 distinct CDR3 sequences, around an eighth appearing once. The CDR3 has 14 amino acids. V was trimmed by 1 base and J by 2 bases, leaving 9 bases between them. The germline CDR1 and CDR2 sequences are SGHRS and YFSETQ. Notes on this clonotype: The antigen is unknown.

The chain employs TRBV5-1 and TRBJ2-5; D is perhaps TRBD1 (5 bases). The clonotype originates from a man between 18 and 29 years old who had mild COVID-19 (a few samples of this study predate the infection). Cell type and time point are not known. The sample comprised PBMCs or a T cell subset sorted from them (not recorded which). The CDR3 nucleotides are TGCGCCAGCAGCTTGACAGGCCAGCAAGAGACCCAGTACTTC. Its protein product is CASSLTGQQETQYF. Full variable domain (rest looked up from reference TRBV5-1 and TRBJ2-5): KAGVTQTPRYLIKTRGQQVTLSCSPISGHRSVSWYQQTPGQGLQFLFEYFSETQRNKGNFPGRFSGRQFSNSRSEMNVSTLELGDSALYLCASSLTGQQETQYFGPGTRLLVL.